This T cell receptor (beta chain) stems from a study of T-cell memory formation after mild COVID-19. The CDR3 runs 16 residues. The ends were cut back, 4 bases at V and 3 bases at J, with 17 bases in the middle. Germline CDR1 and CDR2: SGHRS and YFSETQ. A remark on this clonotype: Its antigen remains unknown.

Study-wide results and caveats: Several responding clones turned up in pre-infection memory, indicating that cross-reactive memory may have taken part. Among clones peaking at day 37 in the second wave, SARS-CoV-2 specificity remained unconfirmed. Clones that contracted from day 15 to 85 had balanced CD4/CD8; later expanders were CD4+ biased.

Each CDR3 protein gets one entry after TCRdb re-called the 5' RACE reads with MiXCR. The table includes 200,000 to 300,000 distinct CDR3 sequences, more than 8% detected once. This sequence joins TRBV5-1 and TRBJ2-1; maybe TRBD2 (5 bases). This receptor was obtained from a man in his late teens or twenties who had mild COVID-19 (a few samples of this study predate the infection). Cell type and time point are not known. Sequences were obtained from PBMCs or a T cell subset sorted from them (not recorded which). The CDR3 sequence is CASSPGPRGFYNEQFF. For the CDR3, the DNA is TGCGCCAGCAGCCCCGGTCCCCGAGGGTTCTACAATGAGCAGTTCTTC. The variable domain in full, completed from reference TRBV5-1 and TRBJ2-1, reads KAGVTQTPRYLIKTRGQQVTLSCSPISGHRSVSWYQQTPGQGLQFLFEYFSETQRNKGNFPGRFSGRQFSNSRSEMNVSTLELGDSALYLCASSPGPRGFYNEQFFGPGTRLTVL.